Given below is one T cell receptor (beta chain) in context. Measured with immunoSEQ multiplex PCR; TCRdb has only the in-frame clones, and not every one. The profile shows tens of thousands of clones, about 90% of them singletons. This sample is part of a study of T cell changes during pregnancy in multiple sclerosis. The germline gives CDR1 SGHRS, CDR2 YFSETQ. Unmatched junction bases numbered 11, after V lost 7 bases and J lost 4 bases. The CDR3 sequence is 15 residues long. This sample comprised CD4+ T cells from peripheral blood mononuclear cells, obtained in the second trimester of pregnancy. The V and J genes are TRBV5-1 and TRBJ2-3, with 8 positions matching TRBD2. The TCR comes from a female donor in good health, enrolled as a control in a pregnancy study. CDR3 sequence: CASSSSGGISDTQYF. The CDR3 DNA sequence: TGCGCCAGCTCCTCGTCGGGGGGGATATCAGATACGCAGTATTTT. The full variable domain, its missing parts supplied by reference TRBV5-1 and TRBJ2-3, is KAGVTQTPRYLIKTRGQQVTLSCSPISGHRSVSWYQQTPGQGLQFLFEYFSETQRNKGNFPGRFSGRQFSNSRSEMNVSTLELGDSALYLCASSSSGGISDTQYFGPGTRLTVL.